This TCR beta chain was recovered during a study of T-cell reconstitution after alpha-beta-depleted transplantation in children. This clonotype was picked up many times. Its antigen is still unknown. Overall study findings and caveats: From newly produced T cells came most of the T-cell counts and diversity one year after transplant. Several hundred expanded graft clones reportedly gave rise to the alpha-beta T cells present about two months after transplant. In some patients, recipient T cells and intrathymic progenitors surviving conditioning explained high day-60 diversity.

Germline values: CDR1 LGHNA, CDR2 YSLEER. This CDR3 has 15 residues. V was trimmed by 4 bases and J by 1 base, leaving 14 bases between them. During its preparation, the TCRbeta library received unique molecular identifiers. TCRdb recomputed calls from the PCR reads with MiXCR, one row per CDR3 protein. Of 200,000 or so distinct CDR3 sequences in the sample, approximately 8% were seen once. This specimen was PBMCs, mostly from graft donor cells, taken 360 days after TCRalphabeta/CD19-depleted stem cell transplant. The chain combines TRBV4-3 with TRBJ2-7; perhaps TRBD1 as D (6 bases). The TCR sequence derives from a male patient between 2 and 15 years old who had a stem cell transplant for acute myeloid leukemia, so the T cells may come from the graft donor. CDR3 in DNA: TGCGCCAGCAGCCCCCTGGGGGCAGGGTCCTACGAGCAGTACTTC. As protein: CASSPLGAGSYEQYF.